This T cell receptor beta chain was captured by sequencing in a study of tumor-infiltrating lymphocytes in primary liver carcinoma. Study at large: The patient group consisted of men and women aged 30 to 69 years. General observations from the study: Significantly greater top-250-clone fractions characterized tumors relative to blood (p = 0.039).

Germline-derived CDR1 and CDR2 are MDHEN and SYDVKM. The CDR3 runs 14 residues. Trimming shortened V by 6 bases and J by 2 bases, and 10 bases separated the two germline ends. From around 0.5 ug of total RNA, TCR beta-specific cDNA was reverse-transcribed using a constant-region primer. What produced the TCR beta libraries was three nested multiplex PCR rounds using slightly modified ARM-PCR. TRBV1-TRBV30 forward and Cbeta reverse primers drove the first two approximately 10-cycle rounds. TCRdb analysed the multiplex PCR reads with MiXCR anew, one entry per CDR3 protein. Altogether roughly 80,000 distinct CDR3 sequences are present, 72% being singletons, with the ten largest covering approximately 19%. Note on this clonotype: Its antigen remains unidentified.

Both RNA and DNA were isolated together from around 20-30 mg of bulk tissue that had not been sorted. The chain joins TRBV28 to TRBJ2-2; D unresolved. Material: liver tumor tissue from sampling region 1. Subset of the sample: tumor region T1, superior pole. The source of this sequence is a man in his forties or fifties with primary liver carcinoma and hepatitis B virus infection. Here the CDR3 DNA reads TGTGCCAGCAGCCAATACATAAACACCGGGGAGCTGTTTTTT. Its protein product is CASSQYINTGELFF.